This T cell receptor beta chain was recorded in a study of shared clonotypes between healthy human individuals. Generated by immunoSEQ multiplex PCR, the TCRdb table keeps only in-frame clones and is missing some. Of 2,500,000 or so clones listed, approximately 90% are singletons. The V end was cut by 1 base, the J end by 9 bases, with 10 bases between. Germline CDR1 is SGHTA and CDR2 is FQGNSA. The CDR3 runs to 13 residues. The material sequenced was naive CD4+ T cells from PBMCs. Subset noted: CD45RA+ positively selected. J is TRBJ1-3 and V is TRBV7-2, with D possibly TRBD1 on 5 matching bases. This receptor was obtained from a man aged 18 to 30 in good health. Some clones in this sample may be carry-over from other donors' samples. The CDR3 sequence: CASSLVGGGTIYF. The CDR3 DNA reads TGTGCCAGCAGCTTAGTCGGCGGGGGCACCATATATTTT.